This T cell receptor (beta chain) is drawn from a study of graft-versus-host responses after intestinal transplantation. The repertoire was sequenced with immunoSEQ multiplex PCR; TCRdb's copy has only in-frame clones and lacks some. The table shows 96,000 or so clones, with around nine tenths occurring only once. Of note for this clone: Its antigen is currently unknown.

The CDR3 is 19 amino acids. Germline values: CDR1 SGHRS, CDR2 YFSETQ. The V segment lost 4 bases and the J segment 3 bases; nucleotides outside the gene matches: 17. The receptor was derived from a human donor who received an intestinal transplant. Sample: unstimulated CD4+ T cells sorted from spleen or lymph node cells, taken before intestinal transplant. The chain uses TRBV5-1 and TRBJ2-3; 10 nucleotides line up with TRBD2. CDR3 bases: TGCGCCAGCAGCCAATACAGAAAGGCTAGCGGGGGAGGGACAGATACGCAGTATTTT. This translates into CASSQYRKASGGGTDTQYF.